These 30 T cell receptor beta chains share one sample of origin, sequenced in a study of OX40 agonist ivuxolimab in advanced cancers. Sequencing used immunoSEQ multiplex PCR; TCRdb keeps in-frame clones, though not all of them. The profile shows 25,000 or so clones, around 75% of them singletons. The sequencing here drew on CD4+ or CD8+ T cells sorted from blood, taken in a trial of the OX40 agonist ivuxolimab. The receptors stem from an adult with an advanced solid tumor such as melanoma, head and neck, liver or kidney cancer.

This rearrangement joins TRBV9 to TRBJ2-3, with a weak D call TRBD2 (6 bases). This CDR3 region has 16 residues. Trimming stripped 2 bases from V and 4 bases from J, with 17 bases between. The germline V gene encodes CDR1 SGDLS and CDR2 YYNGEE. This CDR3 reads CASSVYGSDSADTQYF. CDR3 bases: TGTGCCAGCAGCGTTTACGGGAGTGATAGTGCAGATACGCAGTATTTT.

This chain uses TRBV28 with TRBJ2-7; D might be TRBD1 (5 bases). The V end lost 5 bases, the J end lost 0 bases, and 14 bases lay between the germline ends. The CDR3 has 15 amino acids. In germline, CDR1 is MDHEN, CDR2 SYDVKM. In DNA form, the CDR3 reads TGTGCCAGCAGTCACCCCTCCAGGGCCTCCTACGAGCAGTACTTC. Translating gives CASSHPSRASYEQYF. The whole variable domain, remainder taken from reference TRBV28 and TRBJ2-7, is DVKVTQSSRYLVKRTGEKVFLECVQDMDHENMFWYRQDPGLGLRLIYFSYDVKMKEKGDIPEGYSVSREKKERFSLILESASTNQTSMYLCASSHPSRASYEQYFGPGTRLTVT.

This sequence joins TRBV6-1 and TRBJ2-3, with TRBD2 matching 9 bases. The CDR3 loop spans 16 amino acids. Germline-derived CDR1 and CDR2 are MNHNS and SASEGT. Trimming at V came to 4 bases and at J to 5 bases, leaving 10 bases not matched to a gene. This CDR3 is CASSAQRGDGGDTQYF. Written as DNA, the CDR3 is TGTGCCAGCAGTGCCCAGCGGGGGGACGGAGGAGATACGCAGTATTTT.

This sequence joins TRBV7-3 and TRBJ2-5; 14 bases are a match to TRBD2. The junction had 8 bases not matched to a gene; V was cut back by 5 bases and J by 9 bases. This CDR3 region has 15 residues. The germline V gene encodes CDR1 SGHTA and CDR2 FQGTGA. CDR3 protein: CASSIGTSGGAAQYF. Written as DNA, the CDR3 is TGTGCCAGCAGCATCGGGACTAGCGGGGGAGCGGCCCAGTACTTC.

The genes are TRBV6-5 and TRBJ2-3; unclear D gene. V lost 6 bases, J lost 5 bases, and 6 bases lay in between. Germline V lookup: CDR1 MNHEY, CDR2 SVGAGI. The CDR3 extends over 11 amino acids. In DNA form, the CDR3 reads TGTGCCAGCAGAGAAGGAGATACGCAGTATTTT. Protein product: CASREGDTQYF.

This clone was observed once. The genes are TRBV11-1 and TRBJ1-2; D is unresolved. Germline V gives CDR1 SGHAT, CDR2 FQDESV (reference sequence). The CDR3 length is 16 residues. The germline V and J ends were trimmed by 5 bases and 4 bases, with 20 bases remaining between them. CDR3 residues: CASSQGSGVHIYGYTF. The CDR3 DNA sequence: TGTGCCAGCAGCCAAGGGTCTGGCGTACATATCTATGGCTACACCTTC.

This clone was detected only a few times. This chain connects TRBV7-9 to TRBJ1-1; D is unclear. V was pared by 2 bases and J by 1 base, with 8 bases between. The CDR3 runs 14 residues. The V gene's germline CDR1 is SEHNR and CDR2 FQNEAQ (reference sequence). The CDR3 reads CASSLWMENTEAFF. CDR3 DNA: TGTGCCAGCAGCTTATGGATGGAGAACACTGAAGCTTTCTTT.

This clone ranks as medium-sized (0.01 to 0.1%). The genes are TRBV11-2 and TRBJ2-3; TRBD1 or TRBD2 may be the D gene (5 bases each). V dropped 1 base and J dropped 8 bases, with 10 bases sitting between them. Germline values: CDR1 SGHAT, CDR2 FQNNGV. This CDR3 region has 13 residues. CDR3 bases: TGTGCCAGCAGCTTAGGTTCCGGGGCTACGCAGTATTTT. Protein sequence: CASSLGSGATQYF.

The rearrangement joins TRBV7-9 to TRBJ2-3; 8 bases line up with TRBD1. Germline V gene lookup returns CDR1 SEHNR and CDR2 FQNEAQ (reference sequence). CDR3 length: 16 residues. V lost 5 bases to trimming and J lost 1 base; unmatched junction nucleotides: 8. DNA of the CDR3: TGTGCCAGCAGCCTTCGGACAGGGATTGGCACAGATACGCAGTATTTT. Translating it yields CASSLRTGIGTDTQYF.

This chain links TRBV4-3 with TRBJ1-1; TRBD1 might be the D (5 bases). Trimming cost V 1 base and J 1 base, with 13 bases left between them. This CDR3 has 16 amino acids. Germline V gene data show CDR1 as LGHNA and CDR2 as YSLEER. CDR3 loop: CASSQGLLGGNTEAFF. CDR3 DNA: TGCGCCAGCAGCCAAGGCTTACTTGGGGGGAACACTGAAGCTTTCTTT.

The V and J genes are TRBV10-3 and TRBJ2-1, with D perhaps being TRBD1 or TRBD2 (7 bases each). V shed 0 bases and J shed 5 bases, with 14 bases lying between them. This CDR3 comprises 16 residues. Per germline, CDR1 ENHRY and CDR2 SYGVKD. The CDR3 is CAISESRAGGDNEQFF. The DNA of the CDR3 is TGTGCCATCAGTGAGTCGCGGGCAGGGGGGGACAATGAGCAGTTCTTC.

The genes are TRBV2 and TRBJ2-1; D remains unclear. This CDR3 is built from 13 residues. The ends were cut back, 5 bases at V and 7 bases at J, with 12 bases in the middle. Per germline, CDR1 SNHLY and CDR2 FYNNEI. The CDR3 DNA reads as TGTGCCAGCAGTTTTGGACGCCTGAATGAGCAGTTCTTC. Amino acid sequence: CASSFGRLNEQFF.

The chain recombines TRBV7-9 with TRBJ2-5; tentative D call: TRBD2 (6 bases). The CDR3 runs 14 residues. CDR1 is SEHNR, CDR2 FQNEAQ, per germline (reference sequence). The V end lost 5 bases, the J end lost 5 bases, and 15 bases lay between the germline ends. The CDR3 loop reads CASSLTRGMETQYF. The CDR3 nucleotides read TGTGCCAGCAGCCTTACCCGGGGGATGGAGACCCAGTACTTC.

The V gene is TRBV18, the J gene TRBJ1-1; D is perhaps TRBD1 (5 bases). Trimming pared 4 bases from V and 7 bases from J, leaving 10 bases between. This CDR3 is 12 amino acids long. The V gene's germline CDR1 is KGHSH and CDR2 LQKENI. CDR3 nucleotide sequence: TGTGCCAGCTCACTCGACAGAAATGAAGCTTTCTTT. Encoded protein: CASSLDRNEAFF.

This chain links TRBV5-6 with TRBJ2-5; either TRBD1 or TRBD2 may supply D (5 bases each). Looked up from germline, CDR1 is SGHDT and CDR2 is YYEEEE. The CDR3 runs to 14 residues. V lost 0 bases and J 1 base, leaving 7 bases between the germline ends. The CDR3 protein is CASSLAGAQETQYF. The CDR3 DNA sequence: TGTGCCAGCAGCTTGGCCGGGGCCCAAGAGACCCAGTACTTC.

V is TRBV28 and J is TRBJ2-3; weak D call: TRBD2 (7 bases). The CDR3 totals 16 residues. Trimming took off 2 bases at V and 2 bases at J, with 14 bases between the two ends. Looked up from germline, CDR1 is MDHEN and CDR2 is SYDVKM. CDR3 sequence (DNA): TGTGCCAGCAGTTTAGACATCCGGGGGGCCACAGATACGCAGTATTTT. Protein: CASSLDIRGATDTQYF.

This clone has a single count. The J gene is TRBJ2-5, the V gene TRBV28; TRBD1 matches at 7 bases. Germline V gene lookup returns CDR1 MDHEN and CDR2 SYDVKM. Trimming at V came to 5 bases and at J to 2 bases, leaving 8 bases not matched to a gene. This CDR3 contains 15 residues. CDR3 bases: TGTGCCAGCAGTAACCGGGACAGCTCTCAAGAGACCCAGTACTTC. Encoded protein: CASSNRDSSQETQYF.

The chain links TRBV28 to TRBJ1-6; 7 bases align to TRBD1. The CDR3 is made up of 15 amino acids. Germline lookup yields CDR1 MDHEN and CDR2 SYDVKM. The V gene end was trimmed by 6 bases and the J gene end by 13 bases; junction bases not matched to a gene: 15. CDR3 protein: CASSPGTAAQDPLHF. For the CDR3, the DNA is TGTGCCAGCAGCCCCGGGACAGCAGCCCAGGATCCCCTCCACTTT.

The genes are TRBV27 and TRBJ1-6; no clear D. The CDR3 totals 17 residues. The germline V and J ends were trimmed by 4 bases and 6 bases, with 19 bases remaining between them. Per germline, CDR1 MNHEY and CDR2 SMNVEV (reference sequence). This CDR3 is CASSSATDPVGNSPLHF. The CDR3 bases are TGTGCCAGCAGTTCAGCGACGGATCCGGTCGGTAATTCACCCCTCCACTTT.

In its sample, this clone was seen once. The chain employs TRBV19 and TRBJ2-1; 10 positions match TRBD1. The length of the CDR3 is 14 residues. The germline gives CDR1 LNHDA, CDR2 SQIVND (reference sequence). With V trimmed by 5 bases and J by 8 bases, 6 bases remained unmatched. CDR3 loop: CASSDRQGADEQFF. As DNA, the CDR3 is TGTGCCAGTAGTGACCGACAGGGGGCCGATGAGCAGTTCTTC.

In nucleotides, the CDR3 is TGTGCCAGCAGGGGCCCGGAGCTGTTTTTT. It is translated as CASRGPELFF. The chain carries TRBV6-1 and TRBJ1-4, with D unresolved. The J call may be mistaken, given a closer DNA end match to TRBJ2-2. This CDR3 contains 10 residues. CDR1 and CDR2 from the germline V gene are MNHNS and SASEGT.

By proportion, this clone is medium-sized. The J gene is TRBJ2-7, the V gene TRBV7-9; D tentatively fits TRBD1 or TRBD2 (6 bases each). This CDR3 has 11 amino acids. CDR1 is SEHNR and CDR2 is FQNEAQ in the germline V gene (reference sequence). V was clipped by 5 bases and J by 6 bases, with 8 bases between them. The CDR3 loop reads CASSGGGEQYF. The CDR3 coding sequence is TGTGCCAGCAGCGGAGGGGGCGAGCAGTACTTC.

This clone turned up a few times. This chain connects TRBV6-1 to TRBJ1-5; D is ambiguous. The V end lost 8 bases, the J end lost 7 bases, and 18 bases lay between the germline ends. There are 14 residues in the CDR3. CDR1 MNHNS and CDR2 SASEGT come from the germline V gene. The CDR3 region is CASPQTGRKQPQHF. The CDR3 bases are TGTGCCAGCCCCCAAACGGGGAGAAAGCAGCCCCAGCATTTT.

The chain combines TRBV7-6 with TRBJ1-2, with 7 bases lining up with TRBD1. Germline loops: CDR1 SGHVS, CDR2 FNYEAQ. J lost 5 bases, V lost 5 bases, and 5 bases had no gene match. This CDR3 comprises 13 residues. The CDR3 here is CASSTGTAYGYTF. CDR3 sequence (DNA): TGTGCCAGCAGCACCGGGACAGCTTATGGCTACACCTTC. Drawing the rest from reference TRBV7-6 and TRBJ1-2, the complete variable domain is GAGVSQSPRYKVTKRGQDVALRCDPISGHVSLYWYRQALGQGPEFLTYFNYEAQQDKSGLPNDRFSAERPEGSISTLTIQRTEQRDSAMYRCASSTGTAYGYTFGSGTRLTVV.

V is TRBV5-6 and J is TRBJ1-5; 7 nucleotides match TRBD1. The CDR3 is 14 residues long. The trim removed 6 bases at V and 7 bases at J, leaving 10 bases unmatched. From germline, CDR1 is SGHDT and CDR2 YYEEEE. In DNA, the CDR3 is TGTGCCAGCAACAGGGGTCCTGGGGAGCAGCCCCAGCATTTT. Its translation: CASNRGPGEQPQHF. Full variable domain (remainder filled in from reference TRBV5-6 and TRBJ1-5): DAGVTQSPTHLIKTRGQQVTLRCSPKSGHDTVSWYQQALGQGPQFIFQYYEEEERQRGNFPDRFSGHQFPNYSSELNVNALLLGDSALYLCASNRGPGEQPQHFGDGTRLSIL.

This clone has just a few counts. V and J are TRBV7-9 and TRBJ2-3; D is perhaps TRBD1 (6 bases). The V end lost 6 bases, the J end lost 0 bases, and 16 bases lay between the germline ends. This CDR3 has 16 residues. The V gene's germline CDR1 is SEHNR and CDR2 FQNEAQ (reference sequence). The CDR3 nucleotides are TGTGCCAGCAGTCAAGGGGGTTTTCTGAGCACAGATACGCAGTATTTT. Amino acids: CASSQGGFLSTDTQYF.

The chain employs TRBV6-5 and TRBJ2-5, with a possible D match to TRBD1 (6 bases). V was shortened by 4 bases and J by 5 bases, with 11 bases between the two germline ends. This CDR3 comprises 13 residues. Per the germline V gene, CDR1 is MNHEY and CDR2 is SVGAGI. CDR3 amino acids: CASSWAGEETQYF. The CDR3 nucleotides read TGTGCCAGCAGTTGGGCAGGGGAGGAGACCCAGTACTTC.

The chain employs TRBV6-5 and TRBJ2-7; no firm D call. CDR1 MNHEY and CDR2 SVGAGI come from the germline V gene. CDR3 length: 11 residues. V lost 0 bases, J lost 7 bases, and 4 bases lay in between. This CDR3 is CASSYSSEQYF. In DNA form, the CDR3 reads TGTGCCAGCAGTTACTCTTCGGAGCAGTACTTC.

This chain connects TRBV6-1 to TRBJ1-2, with D tentatively TRBD1 (5 bases). The germline CDR1 and CDR2 sequences are MNHNS and SASEGT. V shed 6 bases and J shed 6 bases, with 17 bases lying between them. CDR3 length equals 14 residues. The CDR3 region is CASSVAGNRDGYTF. Here the CDR3 DNA reads TGTGCCAGCAGCGTCGCAGGGAATCGTGATGGCTACACCTTC.

This chain connects TRBV4-1 to TRBJ1-1, with 7 bases fitting TRBD1. V was pared by 4 bases and J by 0 bases, with 5 bases of the junction left unmatched. The CDR3 is 15 amino acids. The germline CDR1 and CDR2 sequences are MGHRA and YSYEKL. This chain's CDR3 is CASSPSQGLNTEAFF. The CDR3 DNA sequence: TGCGCCAGCAGCCCTTCACAGGGGTTGAACACTGAAGCTTTCTTT.